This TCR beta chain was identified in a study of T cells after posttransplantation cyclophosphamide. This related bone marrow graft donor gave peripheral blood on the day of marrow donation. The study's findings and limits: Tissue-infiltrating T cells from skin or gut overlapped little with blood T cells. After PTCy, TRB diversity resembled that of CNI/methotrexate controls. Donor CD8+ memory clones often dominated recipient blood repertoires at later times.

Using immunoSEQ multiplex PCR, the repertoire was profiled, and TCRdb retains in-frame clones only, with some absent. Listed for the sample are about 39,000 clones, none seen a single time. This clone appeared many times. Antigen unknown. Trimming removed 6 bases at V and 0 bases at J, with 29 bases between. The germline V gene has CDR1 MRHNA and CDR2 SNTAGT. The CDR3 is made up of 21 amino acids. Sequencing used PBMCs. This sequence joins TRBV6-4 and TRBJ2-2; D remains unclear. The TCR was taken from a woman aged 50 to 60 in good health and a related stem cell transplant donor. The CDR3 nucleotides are TGTGCCAGCAGGGACCGACCACATACGAGGCTCAGAGGCGCGAACACCGGGGAGCTGTTTTTT. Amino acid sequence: CASRDRPHTRLRGANTGELFF.